Following are 8 T cell receptor beta chains from one sample sequenced in a study of cytomegalovirus exposure and HLA in healthy donors (dated by TCRdb to about 2017). Library prep was done by the immunoSEQ multiplex PCR assay. The multiplex PCR relied on a mix of 60 forward primers for TCR Vbeta segments and 13 reverse primers for TCR Jbeta segments. This immuneACCESS table, as held by TCRdb, lists in-frame sequences with V and J called but not all clones. Of the missing ones, under half trace to an unresolved V gene in checked studies; the others have no known cause. Within this sample are about 180,000 clones, with 75% to 85% of them counted one time only. The ten largest clonotypes hold around 1.5% of the sample. The sample was PBMCs. The receptors stem from a man aged 18 to 30 in good health and CMV-seronegative.

This clone was counted between two and nine times. This chain joins TRBV7-9 and TRBJ1-2; perhaps TRBD1 as D (6 bases). CDR1 is SEHNR and CDR2 is FQNEAQ in the germline V gene (reference sequence). CDR3 size: 16 residues. The V gene lost 1 base and the J gene lost 8 bases, with 20 bases spanning the gap. CDR3 DNA: TGTGCCAGCAGCTTAGACTACCCGGTCAGGGGCGAGGGCTACACCTTC. This encodes CASSLDYPVRGEGYTF.

This clone was seen a single time. V is TRBV28 and J is TRBJ1-1; D gene ambiguous. The V end lost 3 bases, the J end lost 1 base, and 6 bases lay between the germline ends. Germline assignment: CDR1 MDHEN and CDR2 SYDVKM. This CDR3 spans 13 amino acids. CDR3 residues: CASSFSGNTEAFF. In DNA form, the CDR3 reads TGTGCCAGCAGTTTTTCGGGGAACACTGAAGCTTTCTTT.

The chain employs TRBV7-9 and TRBJ1-3, with D possibly matching TRBD1 (5 bases). V was cut by 5 bases and J by 2 bases, with 10 bases left in between. Germline loops: CDR1 SEHNR, CDR2 FQNEAQ (reference sequence). This CDR3 has 14 amino acids. The CDR3 sequence is CASSPGGAGNTIYF. Here the CDR3 DNA reads TGTGCCAGCAGCCCTGGGGGGGCTGGAAACACCATATATTTT.

Only a few counts were recorded for this clone. The gene calls are TRBV27 and TRBJ2-7; 7 nucleotides align to TRBD1. From germline, CDR1 is MNHEY and CDR2 SMNVEV (reference sequence). V lost 7 bases to trimming and J lost 4 bases; unmatched junction nucleotides: 7. CDR3 length: 13 amino acids. CDR3 residues: CASKRGGGYEQYF. For the CDR3, the DNA is TGTGCCAGCAAAAGAGGGGGCGGGTACGAGCAGTACTTC.

J is TRBJ1-1 and V is TRBV28; D not resolved. The CDR3 length is 13 residues. The V gene lost 3 bases and the J gene lost 6 bases, with 11 bases spanning the gap. Per the germline V gene, CDR1 is MDHEN and CDR2 is SYDVKM. CDR3: CASSFRPQAEAFF. CDR3 nucleotide sequence: TGTGCCAGCAGTTTTCGTCCCCAGGCTGAAGCTTTCTTT.

This sequence joins TRBV5-4 and TRBJ2-1; 10 nucleotides line up with TRBD1. Germline V gene lookup returns CDR1 SGHNT and CDR2 YYREEE (reference sequence). The CDR3 is 15 amino acids. J gave up 4 bases and V 4 bases, and 5 bases lay outside the gene matches. CDR3 region: CASSTRDRGYNEQFF. CDR3 nucleotides: TGTGCCAGCAGCACCCGGGACAGGGGATACAATGAGCAGTTCTTC.

The sample holds a few counts of this clone. The chain uses TRBV15 and TRBJ2-1, with 11 bases lining up with TRBD2. Trimming at V came to 0 bases and at J to 3 bases, leaving 1 base not matched to a gene. Looked up from germline, CDR1 is LNHNV and CDR2 is YYDKDF (reference sequence). The CDR3 contains 16 residues. The CDR3: CATSRDSGRGYNEQFF. The CDR3 nucleotides are TGTGCCACCAGCAGAGATAGCGGGAGGGGCTACAATGAGCAGTTCTTC. Based on the CDR3 plus reference TRBV15 and TRBJ2-1, the full variable domain is DAMVIQNPRYQVTQFGKPVTLSCSQTLNHNVMYWYQQKSSQAPKLLFHYYDKDFNNEADTPDNFQSRRPNTSFCFLDIRSPGLGDTAMYLCATSRDSGRGYNEQFFGPGTRLTVL.

This chain joins TRBV5-1 and TRBJ1-2; 7 nucleotides align to TRBD1. V dropped 4 bases and J dropped 0; count of bases not matched to a gene: 6. The CDR3 totals 15 residues. Germline CDR1 and CDR2: SGHRS and YFSETQ. CDR3 DNA: TGCGCCAGCAGCGCTGAGGGGGCTTCTAACTATGGCTACACCTTC. Its protein is CASSAEGASNYGYTF.